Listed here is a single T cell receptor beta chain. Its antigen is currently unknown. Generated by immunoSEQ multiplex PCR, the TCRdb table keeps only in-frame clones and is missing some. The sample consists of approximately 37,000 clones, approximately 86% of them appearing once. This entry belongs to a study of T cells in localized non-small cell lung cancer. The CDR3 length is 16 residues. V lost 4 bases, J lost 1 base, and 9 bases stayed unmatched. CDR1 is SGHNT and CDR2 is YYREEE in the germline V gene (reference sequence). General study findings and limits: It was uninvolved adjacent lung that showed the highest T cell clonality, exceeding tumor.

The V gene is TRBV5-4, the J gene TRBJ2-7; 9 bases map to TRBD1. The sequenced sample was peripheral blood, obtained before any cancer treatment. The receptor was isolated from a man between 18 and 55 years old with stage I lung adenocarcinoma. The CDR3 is CASSLPDRGASYEQYF. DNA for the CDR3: TGTGCCAGCAGCCTTCCGGACAGGGGAGCGTCCTACGAGCAGTACTTC.